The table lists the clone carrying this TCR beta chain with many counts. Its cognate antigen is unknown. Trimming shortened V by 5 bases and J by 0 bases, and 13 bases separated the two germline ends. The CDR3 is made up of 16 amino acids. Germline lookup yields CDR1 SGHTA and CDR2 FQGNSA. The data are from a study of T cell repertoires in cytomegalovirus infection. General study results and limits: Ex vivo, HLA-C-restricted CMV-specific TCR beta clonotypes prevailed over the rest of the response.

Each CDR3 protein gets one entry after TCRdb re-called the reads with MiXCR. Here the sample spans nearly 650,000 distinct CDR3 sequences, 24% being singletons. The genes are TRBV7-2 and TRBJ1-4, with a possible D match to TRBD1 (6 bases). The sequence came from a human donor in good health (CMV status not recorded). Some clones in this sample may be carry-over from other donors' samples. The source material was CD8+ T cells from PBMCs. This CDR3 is CASSLPRQATNEKLFF. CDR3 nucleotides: TGTGCCAGCAGCCTCCCAAGACAGGCAACTAATGAAAAACTGTTTTTT.